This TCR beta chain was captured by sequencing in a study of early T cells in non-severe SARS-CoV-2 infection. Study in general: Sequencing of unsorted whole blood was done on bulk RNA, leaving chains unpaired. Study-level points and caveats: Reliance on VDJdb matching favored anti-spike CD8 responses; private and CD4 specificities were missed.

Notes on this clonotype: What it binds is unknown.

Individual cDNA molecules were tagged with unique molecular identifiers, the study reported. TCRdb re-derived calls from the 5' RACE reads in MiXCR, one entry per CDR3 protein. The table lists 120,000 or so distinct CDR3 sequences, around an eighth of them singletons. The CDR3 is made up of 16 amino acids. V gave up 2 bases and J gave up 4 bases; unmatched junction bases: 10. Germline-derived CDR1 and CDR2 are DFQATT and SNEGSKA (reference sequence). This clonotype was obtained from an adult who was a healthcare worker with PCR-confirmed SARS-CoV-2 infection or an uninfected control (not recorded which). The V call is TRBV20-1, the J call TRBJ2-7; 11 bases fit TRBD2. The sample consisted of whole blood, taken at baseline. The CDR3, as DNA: TGCAGTGCTAGAATAGCGGGAGGGCCGTCTTGGTACGAGCAGTACTTC. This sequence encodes CSARIAGGPSWYEQYF.